This T cell receptor beta chain was sequenced for a study of blood T cell repertoires in COVID-19. Some clones are missing from TCRdb's copy, which holds only in-frame ones; the method was immunoSEQ multiplex PCR. This repertoire shows fewer than 200,000 clones, roughly 80% found once; its top ten account for approximately 1.4%. The germline V and J ends were trimmed by 6 bases and 10 bases, with 16 bases remaining between them. In germline, CDR1 is MNHNY, CDR2 SVGAGI (reference sequence). This CDR3 comprises 14 residues. Sequenced material: peripheral blood. The chain has TRBV6-6 and TRBJ1-6; D uncertain. The source of this sequence is a human donor in a cohort sampled during active COVID-19. The CDR3 loop is CASSQVEGRSPLHF. CDR3 coding DNA: TGTGCCAGCAGCCAGGTGGAGGGTAGATCACCCCTCCACTTT.